Shown below are 10 T cell receptor beta chains from a single sample sequenced in a study of blood T cells in healthy people across ages. Next came a second PCR, run for about 6 to 11 cycles, which used a sample-barcoded 5' primer along with a J-beta primer mix. TCRdb independently ran MiXCR on the 5' RACE reads; one entry per CDR3 protein. This sample yields about 2 million distinct CDR3 sequences, of which just under 50% are seen a single time; over 2% belongs to the top ten. The source material was blood. The receptors shown here come from a woman aged 40 to 50 in good health.

There are a few counts of this clonotype. This chain's CDR3 is CASSQESGDYEQYF. CDR3 bases: TGTGCCAGCAGCCAAGAATCCGGGGACTACGAGCAGTACTTC. The chain employs TRBV4-2 and TRBJ2-7; tentative D call: TRBD2 (5 bases). CDR1 is LGHNA, CDR2 YNFKEQ, per germline. V lost 0 bases and J 3 bases, leaving 9 bases between the germline ends. The CDR3 sequence is 14 residues long.

V and J are TRBV27 and TRBJ2-5; no firm D call. Trimming cost V 4 bases and J 3 bases, with 18 bases left between them. Looked up from germline, CDR1 is MNHEY and CDR2 is SMNVEV (reference sequence). CDR3 size: 16 residues. The CDR3 region is CASSSSRADAKETQYF. The CDR3 DNA reads TGTGCCAGCAGTTCTTCACGGGCCGACGCAAAAGAGACCCAGTACTTC.

The chain couples TRBV7-2 to TRBJ1-6; D remains unclear. V was trimmed by 1 base and J by 11 bases, leaving 12 bases between them. Looked up from germline, CDR1 is SGHTA and CDR2 is FQGNSA. This CDR3 is 14 amino acids long. The CDR3 loop is CASSLGPDRTPLHF. In DNA, the CDR3 is TGTGCCAGCAGCTTAGGACCGGACCGGACACCCCTCCACTTT.

The J gene is TRBJ2-5, the V gene TRBV7-9; no clear D gene. CDR1 and CDR2 (germline): SEHNR, FQNEAQ (reference sequence). This CDR3 comprises 13 residues. The ends were cut back, 1 base at V and 7 bases at J, with 10 bases in the middle. The CDR3 loop reads CASSLVGFPTQYF. The CDR3 region has the DNA TGTGCCAGCAGCTTAGTCGGGTTCCCGACCCAGTACTTC.

This clonotype was seen a few times. J is TRBJ2-3 and V is TRBV11-2, with 8 bases aligning to TRBD2. Trimming removed 4 bases from V and 3 bases from J; junction bases left unmatched: 6. The germline V gene has CDR1 SGHAT and CDR2 FQNNGV. This CDR3 region has 15 residues. CDR3 nucleotide sequence: TGTGCCAGCAGCTCCCCGGGACTAGTGACAGATACGCAGTATTTT. As protein: CASSSPGLVTDTQYF.

This clonotype was found a few times. The rearrangement joins TRBV13 to TRBJ2-1, with 12 bases that match TRBD2. CDR3 length: 18 residues. V shed 0 bases and J 4 bases; nucleotides not matched to a gene: 7. Looked up from germline, CDR1 is PRHDT and CDR2 is FYEKMQ (reference sequence). The CDR3 region has the DNA TGTGCCAGCAGCTTAGGCCTTTGGCTAGCGGGAGGGTACAATGAGCAGTTCTTC. This gives the protein CASSLGLWLAGGYNEQFF.

This clonotype was seen once. The rearrangement joins TRBV29-1 to TRBJ1-2; D unresolved. Deletions cut 2 bases from V and 0 bases from J, with 10 bases between. There are 14 residues in the CDR3. Germline CDR1 reads SQVTM; CDR2 reads ANQGSEA. The CDR3 DNA is TGCAGCGTTGAAAGGGCGGAAGCTAACTATGGCTACACCTTC. It codes for CSVERAEANYGYTF.

In its sample, this clonotype was seen once. In DNA form, the CDR3 reads TGTGCCAGCAGCTTGAGCCAAAGCACGCGGACTTACCCCCTGGGAGGCTACACCTTC. This codes for CASSLSQSTRTYPLGGYTF. The chain has TRBV5-5 and TRBJ1-2; D call uncertain. Trimming pared 1 base from V and 8 bases from J, leaving 30 bases between. Germline V gene data show CDR1 as SGHKS and CDR2 as YYEKEE (reference sequence). The CDR3 consists of 19 residues. Using reference TRBV5-5 and TRBJ1-2 for the parts outside the CDR3, the full variable domain is DAGVTQSPTHLIKTRGQQVTLRCSPISGHKSVSWYQQVLGQGPQFIFQYYEKEERGRGNFPDRFSARQFPNYSSELNVNALLLGDSALYLCASSLSQSTRTYPLGGYTFGSGTRLTVV.

The chain carries TRBV7-2 and TRBJ2-6; the D gene is possibly TRBD2 (5 bases). V dropped 8 bases and J dropped 16 bases, with 36 bases sitting between them. The CDR3 contains 18 residues. In germline, CDR1 is SGHTA, CDR2 FQGNSA. The CDR3 coding sequence is TGTGCCAGCCGCACACGCGAGGGCCGCACACCCAAACTGGAGCAGCTGACTTTC. It codes for CASRTREGRTPKLEQLTF.

The chain links TRBV25-1 to TRBJ2-7; perhaps TRBD2 as D (6 bases). The germline V gene encodes CDR1 MGHDK and CDR2 SYGVNS. Between the trimmed V and J ends, which lost 6 bases and 2 bases, there was a span of 14 bases. The CDR3 spans 14 residues. The CDR3 region is CASRGQGGTYEQYF. The CDR3 region has the DNA TGTGCCAGCAGAGGGCAGGGAGGAACCTACGAGCAGTACTTC.